The present entry profiles one TCR beta chain with its context. Antigen unknown. The source of the sample is a study of blood T cells in healthy people across ages. Study-level results: Estimated diversity, derived from one million T cells, was regarded as an underestimate. Higher diversity, along with more naive CD4+ cells, distinguished long-lived donors from aged donors.

With a J-beta primer mix and a sample-barcoded 5' primer, a second PCR ran about 7 to 12 cycles. TCRdb re-analysed the 5' RACE reads in MiXCR, keeping a single row per CDR3 protein. The table has hundreds of thousands of distinct CDR3 sequences, about 30% seen once. Those donating, healthy Caucasian individuals from Russia, were aged roughly 6 to 95. The germline gives CDR1 DFQATT, CDR2 SNEGSKA (reference sequence). The CDR3 length is 14 residues. Sequencing input: blood. The J gene is TRBJ2-7, the V gene TRBV20-1; 13 nucleotides line up with TRBD2. TRBJ2-5 matches the DNA end more closely, so the J call is doubtful. The receptor was derived from an elderly woman in good health. The CDR3 region is CSAVGTSGKETQYF. The CDR3 DNA sequence: TGCAGTGCTGTGGGGACTAGCGGGAAGGAGACCCAGTACTTC.